This T cell receptor (beta chain) was obtained from a study of blood T cell repertoires in COVID-19. Study background: COVID-19 samples collected from the United States, Italy and Spain covered acute and convalescent phases. In each case, the material was cDNA or gDNA derived from T cells, B-cell-depleted T cells, or PBMCs.

Per the authors' pipeline: Estimates of nucleated cell counts were drawn from the amplification of reference gene primers. TCRdb's table, derived via immunoSEQ multiplex PCR, lists solely in-frame clones and lacks some. V, J and clone size were drawn from that table, and D and trimming were deduced from the DNA. This table has tens of thousands of clones, roughly 89% appearing once. This clone was seen a single time. The clonotype comes from a human donor with acute or convalescent COVID-19. The donor label of this sample is uncertain. Sequenced sample: peripheral blood.

The CDR3 bases are TGTGCCACCAGTCATAGCGGGGTTAGCACAGATACGCAGTATTTT. Its protein product is CATSHSGVSTDTQYF. The V and J genes are TRBV24-1 and TRBJ2-3; the match to TRBD2 covers 8 bases. Germline loops: CDR1 KGHDR, CDR2 SFDVKD. After removal of 6 bases from V and 0 bases from J, the junction contained 4 bases not matched to a gene. The CDR3 covers 15 residues.